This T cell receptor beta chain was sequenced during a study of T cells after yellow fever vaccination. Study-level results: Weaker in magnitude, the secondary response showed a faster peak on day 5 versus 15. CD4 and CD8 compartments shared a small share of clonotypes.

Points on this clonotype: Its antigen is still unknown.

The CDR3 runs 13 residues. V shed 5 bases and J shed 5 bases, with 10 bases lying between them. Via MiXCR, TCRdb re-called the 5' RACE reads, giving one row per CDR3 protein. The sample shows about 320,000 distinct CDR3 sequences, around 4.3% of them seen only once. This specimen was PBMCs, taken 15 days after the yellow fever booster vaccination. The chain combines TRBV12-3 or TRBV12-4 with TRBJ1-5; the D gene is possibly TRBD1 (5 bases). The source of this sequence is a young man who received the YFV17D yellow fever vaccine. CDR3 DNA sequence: TGTGCCAGCAGTCCGGCGACAGATCAGCCCCAGCATTTT. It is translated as CASSPATDQPQHF.